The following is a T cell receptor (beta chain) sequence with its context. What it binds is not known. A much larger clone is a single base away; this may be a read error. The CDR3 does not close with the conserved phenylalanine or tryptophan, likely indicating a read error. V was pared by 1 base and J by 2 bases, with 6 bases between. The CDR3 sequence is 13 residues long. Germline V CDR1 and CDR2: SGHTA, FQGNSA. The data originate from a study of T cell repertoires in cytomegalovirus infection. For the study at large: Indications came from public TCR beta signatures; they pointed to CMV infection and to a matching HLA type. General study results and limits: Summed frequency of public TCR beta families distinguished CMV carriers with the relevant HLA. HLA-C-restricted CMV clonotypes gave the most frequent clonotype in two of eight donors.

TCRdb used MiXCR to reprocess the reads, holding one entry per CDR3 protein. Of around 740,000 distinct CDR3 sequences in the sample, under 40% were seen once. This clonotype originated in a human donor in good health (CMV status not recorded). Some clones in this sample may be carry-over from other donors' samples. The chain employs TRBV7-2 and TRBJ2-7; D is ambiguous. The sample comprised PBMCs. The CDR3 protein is CASSLDGTYEQYL. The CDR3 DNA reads TGTGCCAGCAGCTTAGACGGTACCTACGAGCAGTACTTA.